The 3 T cell receptor beta chains below were found in one sample sequenced in a study of blood T cell repertoires in COVID-19. Sequencing was performed with immunoSEQ multiplex PCR; in TCRdb, only in-frame clones are kept and a portion is missing. This table has 150,000 to 200,000 clones, 81% appearing once. The sample taken for sequencing was peripheral blood. These receptors originate from a man aged 60-69 years with active or convalescent COVID-19.

The V call is TRBV6-7, the J call TRBJ1-2; 7 bases align to TRBD1. TRBV6-7 is reported as an ORF; its role is uncertain. The CDR3 consists of 15 residues. Trimming took 4 bases from V and 0 from J; bases not matched to a gene: 5. The CDR3 protein is CASSSGDRSNYGYTF. CDR3 sequence (DNA): TGTGCCAGCAGTTCCGGGGACAGATCTAACTATGGCTACACCTTC.

The rearrangement links TRBV19 to TRBJ2-1; 7 bases are a match to TRBD2. V shed 5 bases, J shed 7 bases, and the junction held 8 bases outside the gene matches. The germline gives CDR1 LNHDA, CDR2 SQIVND (reference sequence). The CDR3 runs to 14 residues. The CDR3 region has the DNA TGTGCCAGTAGTTTAGCGGAGGGAGGGAATGAGCAGTTCTTC. Its translation: CASSLAEGGNEQFF.

This chain joins TRBV29-1 and TRBJ2-1, with 9 positions matching TRBD1. The V gene end was trimmed by 6 bases and the J gene end by 5 bases; junction bases not matched to a gene: 8. The CDR3 runs to 14 residues. Germline values: CDR1 SQVTM, CDR2 ANQGSEA. CDR3 protein: CSVAGDRVHNEQFF. The CDR3, as DNA: TGCAGCGTGGCCGGGGACAGGGTACACAATGAGCAGTTCTTC.